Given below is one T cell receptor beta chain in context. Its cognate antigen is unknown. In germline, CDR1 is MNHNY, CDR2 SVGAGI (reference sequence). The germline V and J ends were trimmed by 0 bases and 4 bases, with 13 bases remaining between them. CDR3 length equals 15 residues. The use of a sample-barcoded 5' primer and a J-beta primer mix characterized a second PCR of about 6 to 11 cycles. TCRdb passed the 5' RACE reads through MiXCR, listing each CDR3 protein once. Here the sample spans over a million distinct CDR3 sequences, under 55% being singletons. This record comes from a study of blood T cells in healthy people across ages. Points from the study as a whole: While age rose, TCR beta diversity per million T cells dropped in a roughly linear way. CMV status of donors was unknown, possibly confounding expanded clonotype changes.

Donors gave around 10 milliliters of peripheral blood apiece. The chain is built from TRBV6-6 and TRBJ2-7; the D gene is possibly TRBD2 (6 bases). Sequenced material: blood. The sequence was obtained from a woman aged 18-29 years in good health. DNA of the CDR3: TGTGCCAGCAGTTACTCGGCCGAGGAGGGGTACGAGCAGTACTTC. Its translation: CASSYSAEEGYEQYF.